This T cell receptor beta chain stems from a study of blood T cells in healthy people across ages. Germline V gives CDR1 SGHTA, CDR2 FQGNSA. V gave up 3 bases and J gave up 7 bases; unmatched junction bases: 13. The CDR3 length is 18 residues. Alongside a J-beta primer mix, a sample-barcoded 5' primer served in a second PCR lasting about 7 to 12 cycles. MiXCR, applied by TCRdb to the 5' RACE reads, yields one record per CDR3 protein. Of hundreds of thousands of distinct CDR3 sequences in the sample, less than 35% were seen once. This clonotype was detected a few times. The sample comprised blood. The chain combines TRBV7-2 with TRBJ2-1; 12 positions match TRBD2. This clonotype originated in an elderly woman in good health. The CDR3 loop reads CASSFPTLAGGAENEQFF. CDR3 nucleotides: TGTGCCAGCAGCTTCCCCACCCTAGCGGGGGGGGCTGAGAATGAGCAGTTCTTC. The entire variable domain, with the rest obtained from reference TRBV7-2 and TRBJ2-1, is as follows: GAGVSQSPSNKVTEKGKDVELRCDPISGHTALYWYRQSLGQGLEFLIYFQGNSAPDKSGLPSDRFSAERTGGSVSTLTIQRTQQEDSAVYLCASSFPTLAGGAENEQFFGPGTRLTVL.